This passage covers 20 T cell receptor beta chains from one sample sequenced in a study of cytomegalovirus exposure and HLA in healthy donors. It was with 60 Vbeta and 13 Jbeta primers that the PCR ran. The data were produced by immunoSEQ multiplex PCR, yet TCRdb's version contains in-frame clones alone and is incomplete. The sample includes just over 150,000 clones, about 88% of them seen just once. Sequences were obtained from PBMCs. The receptors here all came from a man between 18 and 29 years old in good health and CMV-seropositive.

CDR3 DNA sequence: TGTGCCAGCAGCTTAGTAGGGGGCGGTGGAAGCTCCTACGAGCAGTACTTC. It encodes CASSLVGGGGSSYEQYF. This chain uses TRBV7-3 with TRBJ2-7, with 7 bases that match TRBD1. The germline V gene encodes CDR1 SGHTA and CDR2 FQGTGA. The CDR3 covers 17 residues. The J segment lost 0 bases and the V segment lost 2 bases, leaving 10 bases of the junction unmatched.

The rearrangement uses TRBV7-9 and TRBJ1-1; maybe TRBD1 (5 bases). Looked up from germline, CDR1 is SEHNR and CDR2 is FQNEAQ (reference sequence). The CDR3 spans 12 residues. V was clipped by 7 bases and J by 2 bases, with 8 bases between them. The CDR3 is CASIGANTEAFF. The CDR3 bases are TGTGCCAGCATAGGGGCTAACACTGAAGCTTTCTTT.

The chain carries TRBV4-2 and TRBJ2-7; no definite D call. Germline lookup yields CDR1 LGHNA and CDR2 YNFKEQ. The V gene lost 1 base and the J gene lost 3 bases, with 13 bases spanning the gap. The CDR3 length is 15 residues. CDR3 loop: CASSQVTQESYEQYF. The CDR3 nucleotides read TGTGCCAGCAGCCAAGTCACGCAGGAAAGCTACGAGCAGTACTTC.

The chain combines TRBV27 with TRBJ1-2, with 8 bases lining up with TRBD1. Trimming removed 1 base from V and 4 bases from J; junction bases left unmatched: 8. The CDR3 runs 16 residues. CDR1 MNHEY and CDR2 SMNVEV come from the germline V gene (reference sequence). DNA for the CDR3: TGTGCCAGCAGTTTATTCGCTCAGGGGGCCCCCTATGGCTACACCTTC. Amino acids: CASSLFAQGAPYGYTF.

The chain combines TRBV13 with TRBJ2-7, with TRBD2 matching over 7 bases. CDR3 length: 14 amino acids. The V gene's germline CDR1 is PRHDT and CDR2 FYEKMQ (reference sequence). V gave up 4 bases and J gave up 0 bases; unmatched junction bases: 3. This chain's CDR3 is CASSSSSGSYEQYF. CDR3 DNA: TGTGCCAGCAGCTCCTCTAGCGGCTCCTACGAGCAGTACTTC.

A single count supports this clone. J is TRBJ1-3 and V is TRBV7-2, with D tentatively TRBD1 (5 bases). CDR3 length: 16 amino acids. Germline CDR1 is SGHTA and CDR2 is FQGNSA. Trimming cost V 0 bases and J 0 bases, with 9 bases left between them. The CDR3 protein is CASSLAGAYSGNTIYF. In DNA form, the CDR3 reads TGTGCCAGCAGCTTAGCAGGGGCATACTCTGGAAACACCATATATTTT.

The chain combines TRBV5-6 with TRBJ2-6; 9 bases map to TRBD1. The CDR3 is 17 residues long. Germline V lookup: CDR1 SGHDT, CDR2 YYEEEE. With 4 bases clipped from V and 4 bases from J, the junction kept 9 bases outside the gene matches. CDR3 DNA: TGTGCCAGCAGCCCTCTCACAGGGGGCTACGGGGCCAACGTCCTGACTTTC. Amino acids: CASSPLTGGYGANVLTF.

About this clone itself: A read error may produce the germline difference seen at one junction end. Written as DNA, the CDR3 is TGTGCCAGTAAACAGGGGGCCGGGGCCAACGGCCTGACTTTC. This encodes CASKQGAGANGLTF. The J gene is TRBJ2-6, the V gene TRBV19; 9 nucleotides line up with TRBD1. Germline CDR1 LNHDA, CDR2 SQIVND (reference sequence). The CDR3 has 14 residues.

Here the CDR3 reads CASSASSHEQYF. DNA for the CDR3: TGTGCCAGCAGCGCTTCGAGCCACGAGCAGTACTTC. This chain connects TRBV5-6 to TRBJ2-7; D gene ambiguous. Germline CDR1 SGHDT, CDR2 YYEEEE. Trimming cost V 4 bases and J 5 bases, with 10 bases left between them. The CDR3 totals 12 residues.

This chain connects TRBV19 to TRBJ2-7; D possibly corresponds to TRBD2 (6 bases). CDR3 length equals 15 residues. V dropped 1 base and J dropped 4 bases, with 14 bases sitting between them. From germline, CDR1 is LNHDA and CDR2 SQIVND (reference sequence). The CDR3 coding sequence is TGTGCCAGTAGTATAGGACTAGAGGGTTTTTACGAGCAGTACTTC. As protein: CASSIGLEGFYEQYF.

This clone was detected once. This chain joins TRBV7-2 and TRBJ2-5, with 7 bases fitting TRBD2. The germline gives CDR1 SGHTA, CDR2 FQGNSA. This CDR3 is built from 14 residues. J lost 2 bases, V lost 5 bases, and 5 bases had no gene match. As DNA, the CDR3 is TGTGCCAGCAGCCCTAGGACTAGTCAAGAGACCCAGTACTTC. The encoded protein is CASSPRTSQETQYF.

This clone was found a few times. The chain joins TRBV4-1 to TRBJ2-7; 11 bases align to TRBD1. Germline CDR1 is MGHRA and CDR2 is YSYEKL. This CDR3 is built from 14 residues. The V and J ends lost 4 bases and 3 bases, in that order; junction bases with no gene match: 2. The CDR3 here is CASSPGQGVYEQYF. In nucleotides, the CDR3 is TGCGCCAGCAGCCCGGGACAGGGGGTCTACGAGCAGTACTTC.

The rearrangement joins TRBV18 to TRBJ1-6; D remains ambiguous. The CDR3 is 17 residues long. V lost 0 bases and J 0 bases, leaving 9 bases between the germline ends. Germline V gene sequence: CDR1 KGHSH, CDR2 LQKENI. As DNA, the CDR3 is TGTGCCAGCTCACCACCACAGAGGGACTCCTATAATTCACCCCTCCACTTT. This gives the protein CASSPPQRDSYNSPLHF.

The chain carries TRBV4-3 and TRBJ2-7; D uncertain. Trimming left V 0 bases short and J 0 bases short, with 9 bases between. Germline values: CDR1 LGHNA, CDR2 YSLEER. There are 15 residues in the CDR3. The CDR3 coding sequence is TGCGCCAGCAGCCAAGAAACCTCTAGCTCCTACGAGCAGTACTTC. Residues: CASSQETSSSYEQYF.

The chain is built from TRBV20-1 and TRBJ1-2; D call uncertain. The CDR3 runs to 10 residues. V was cut by 3 bases and J by 10 bases, with 9 bases left in between. Germline lookup yields CDR1 DFQATT and CDR2 SNEGSKA (reference sequence). The CDR3 reads CSARSVFYTF. The CDR3 region has the DNA TGCAGTGCTAGGTCGGTTTTCTACACCTTC.

The chain employs TRBV6-6 and TRBJ2-7; 7 bases map to TRBD1. CDR1 is MNHNY, CDR2 SVGAGI, per germline (reference sequence). Trimming cost V 2 bases and J 0 bases; bases outside gene matches: 1. This CDR3 is built from 14 residues. The CDR3 coding sequence is TGTGCCAGCAGTTACGGGACAGCCTCCTACGAGCAGTACTTC. Its protein is CASSYGTASYEQYF.

With regard to this clone: At one of its ends the junction is not consistent with the germline gene, which may arise from a read error. The J gene is TRBJ2-6, the V gene TRBV27, with 9 bases lining up with TRBD1. Germline V lookup: CDR1 MNHEY, CDR2 SMNVEV (reference sequence). The CDR3 has 18 amino acids. CDR3 coding DNA: TGTGCCAGCAGTTTAGCCGGGACAGGGTTCTCTGGGGCCAACGGCCTGACTTTC. It is translated as CASSLAGTGFSGANGLTF.

The chain joins TRBV6-6 to TRBJ1-5, with D perhaps TRBD1 (6 bases). The CDR3 has 13 amino acids. The germline gives CDR1 MNHNY, CDR2 SVGAGI (reference sequence). Deletions cut 6 bases from V and 7 bases from J, with 13 bases between. The CDR3 is CASRAGEGQPQHF. CDR3 DNA sequence: TGTGCCAGCAGGGCAGGGGAAGGCCAGCCCCAGCATTTT.

The chain couples TRBV29-1 to TRBJ2-5, with a weak D call TRBD2 (6 bases). Deletions cut 6 bases from V and 1 base from J, with 9 bases between. The CDR3 totals 12 residues. Per the germline V gene, CDR1 is SQVTM and CDR2 is ANQGSEA. The CDR3 spells CSVALAQETQYF. CDR3 nucleotide sequence: TGCAGCGTAGCACTAGCCCAAGAGACCCAGTACTTC.

CDR3 loop: CASSPQGEGYEQYF. DNA of the CDR3: TGTGCCAGCTCACCCCAGGGGGAAGGCTACGAGCAGTACTTC. The chain employs TRBV18 and TRBJ2-7, with 7 bases matching TRBD1. The CDR3 covers 14 residues. From germline, CDR1 is KGHSH and CDR2 LQKENI. The trim removed 3 bases at V and 3 bases at J, leaving 5 bases unmatched. The full variable domain, with the rest looked up from reference TRBV18 and TRBJ2-7, is NAGVMQNPRHLVRRRGQEARLRCSPMKGHSHVYWYRQLPEEGLKFMVYLQKENIIDESGMPKERFSAEFPKEGPSILRIQQVVRGDSAAYFCASSPQGEGYEQYFGPGTRLTVT.